The clone carrying this T cell receptor beta chain was seen at least ten times. Stable Graves' hyperthyroidism denoted no ophthalmopathy progression over 18 months. Template material for amplifying TCR beta CDR3 regions consisted of RNA transcripts. With the HTBI primer set, the TCR CDR3 went through a first round of RT-PCR. TCRdb reanalysed the multiplex PCR reads using MiXCR and keeps one entry per CDR3 protein. The sample has about 200,000 distinct CDR3 sequences, around 19% seen once. The CDR3 has 16 residues. Trimming cost V 5 bases and J 3 bases, with 17 bases left between them. Germline assignment: CDR1 SNHLY and CDR2 FYNNEI. The entry originates in a study of T cells in Graves' hyperthyroidism and ophthalmopathy.

The receptor's source is a man aged 40-49 years with Graves' hyperthyroidism. The sample taken for sequencing was blood. The chain carries TRBV2 and TRBJ2-1; the D gene could be TRBD1 or TRBD2 (6 bases each). CDR3 sequence (DNA): TGTGCCAGCAGTCAAGGGGGACGGGGGCTCTACAATGAGCAGTTCTTC. Amino acids: CASSQGGRGLYNEQFF.